This is a list of T cell receptor beta chains from one sample in a study of HIV-infected patients and healthy controls. One entry per CDR3 protein results from TCRdb running MiXCR on the 5' RACE reads. This table has around 19,000 distinct CDR3 sequences, around 9.3% appearing once. The material sequenced was blood. Receptors originate from an adult in good health. CDR3s include the opening cysteine and the closing phenylalanine or tryptophan. The D gene is left open where the match is weak. Rows give clone size only sometimes, using once, few, many, or a class for an expanded clone.

J	size	V	D	CDR3	DNA
TRBJ2-6	many	TRBV6-2/TRBV6-3	.	CASSPPEDGANVLTF	TGTGCCAGCAGTCCCCCGGAAGATGGGGCCAACGTCCTGACTTTC
TRBJ2-1	many	TRBV30	.	CAWRMAGSVSEEFF	TGTGCCTGGAGAATGGCGGGATCGGTCTCCGAGGAGTTCTTC
TRBJ1-1	few	TRBV30	.	CAWTQSTGAEAFF	TGTGCCTGGACCCAATCTACCGGCGCTGAAGCTTTCTTT
TRBJ2-7	.	TRBV28	TRBD2	CASRPSGASSYEQYF	TGTGCCAGCAGGCCCAGCGGGGCTAGCTCCTACGAGCAGTACTTC
TRBJ2-4	medium-sized	TRBV11-2	TRBD2	CASSLVAGGIKNIQYF	TGTGCCAGCAGCTTAGTGGCGGGGGGGATCAAAAACATTCAGTACTTC
TRBJ2-7	many	TRBV28	.	CASSLFGTGLGEQYF	TGTGCCAGCAGTTTATTCGGGACGGGGCTCGGCGAGCAGTACTTC
TRBJ2-3	.	TRBV4-1	.	CASSQVLLIDTQYF	TGCGCCAGCAGCCAAGTGCTCTTAATAGATACGCAGTATTTT
TRBJ1-5	many	TRBV24-1	.	CATSESRNQPQHF	TGTGCCACCAGTGAGTCAAGGAATCAGCCCCAGCATTTT
TRBJ2-3	many	TRBV12-5	TRBD1	CASGTGTGSTDTQYF	TGTGCTAGTGGTACCGGGACAGGTAGCACAGATACGCAGTATTTT
TRBJ2-5	many	TRBV7-6	.	CASSLSRKETQYF	TGTGCCAGCAGCTTATCCAGAAAAGAGACCCAGTACTTC
TRBJ2-3	many	TRBV4-2	.	CASSQSPAEGADTQYF	TGTGCCAGCAGCCAGTCACCAGCGGAGGGGGCCGATACGCAGTATTTT
TRBJ2-3	.	TRBV5-6	TRBD1	CASSSRGTGGLTDTQYF	TGTGCCAGCAGCTCCAGAGGGACAGGGGGGTTGACAGATACGCAGTATTTT
TRBJ2-5	medium-sized	TRBV6-2/TRBV6-3	.	CASSYLGQQETQYF	TGTGCCAGCAGTTACTTAGGACAGCAAGAGACCCAGTACTTC
TRBJ1-5	many	TRBV6-2/TRBV6-3	.	CASSYSSVGTNYQPQHF	TGTGCCAGCAGTTACTCGAGTGTCGGGACAAATTATCAGCCCCAGCATTTT
TRBJ1-1	many	TRBV19	.	CASSMMKQSPEAFF	TGTGCCAGTAGTATGATGAAACAGTCGCCTGAAGCTTTCTTT
TRBJ2-7	few	TRBV5-6	TRBD1	CASSFRGRESEQYF	TGTGCCAGCAGCTTCAGGGGGCGCGAGTCCGAGCAGTACTTC
TRBJ1-5	medium-sized	TRBV7-8	.	CASSPGQRRYQPQHF	TGTGCCAGCAGCCCCGGGCAGCGTCGCTATCAGCCCCAGCATTTT
TRBJ2-1	many	TRBV5-6	TRBD2	CASSLELAGVGEQFF	TGTGCCAGCAGCTTGGAGTTAGCGGGAGTCGGTGAGCAGTTCTTC
TRBJ1-5	many	TRBV20-1	.	CSARDLRGNQPQHF	TGCAGTGCTAGAGATCTCAGGGGTAATCAGCCCCAGCATTTT
TRBJ2-6	.	TRBV28	TRBD1	CASSLGQGAGGANVLTF	TGTGCCAGCAGTCTCGGACAGGGGGCGGGAGGGGCCAACGTCCTGACTTTC
TRBJ2-2	.	TRBV28	.	CASRQGSAVGTGELFF	TGTGCCAGCAGGCAAGGGTCGGCGGTGGGGACCGGGGAGCTGTTTTTT